The 10 T cell receptor beta chains below come from one sample, sequenced in a study of blood T cell repertoires in COVID-19. Generated by immunoSEQ multiplex PCR, the TCRdb table keeps only in-frame clones and is missing some. The repertoire holds about 250,000 clones, 85% to 90% seen once, with under 2.5% in the top ten. The specimen sequenced was PBMCs or T cells enriched from blood (not recorded which). The receptor set was obtained from a woman aged 18-29 years who had recovered from COVID-19.

The V and J genes are TRBV19 and TRBJ1-6, with TRBD1 identical over 9 bases. The CDR3 is 16 amino acids. CDR1 is LNHDA and CDR2 is SQIVND in the germline V gene (reference sequence). With V trimmed by 6 bases and J by 6 bases, 9 bases remained unmatched. This chain's CDR3 is CASSANRGRSNSPLHF. The CDR3 region has the DNA TGTGCCAGTAGCGCAAACAGGGGGCGCTCTAATTCACCCCTCCACTTT.

The chain couples TRBV29-1 to TRBJ1-2, with D possibly matching TRBD1 (5 bases). Germline values: CDR1 SQVTM, CDR2 ANQGSEA. V was shortened by 4 bases and J by 2 bases, with 8 bases between the two germline ends. The CDR3 totals 12 residues. In DNA form, the CDR3 reads TGCAGCGTTGGACAGACCAACTATGGCTACACCTTC. Protein: CSVGQTNYGYTF.

In this sample, this clone turned up a few times. The chain combines TRBV5-4 with TRBJ1-5, with D perhaps TRBD1 (6 bases). The V and J ends lost 2 bases and 6 bases respectively, with 9 bases between them. Germline CDR1 and CDR2: SGHNT and YYREEE (reference sequence). The CDR3 is 13 amino acids. CDR3 amino acids: CASSLGGGQPQHF. DNA for the CDR3: TGTGCCAGCAGCTTAGGGGGTGGTCAGCCCCAGCATTTT.

CDR3: CASSSTRLAGSPDTQYF. CDR3 sequence (DNA): TGTGCCAGCAGTTCAACCAGACTAGCGGGGAGCCCAGATACGCAGTATTTT. J is TRBJ2-3 and V is TRBV27; 11 bases align to TRBD2. The CDR3 sequence is 17 residues long. The V segment lost 4 bases and the J segment 4 bases; nucleotides outside the gene matches: 10. Looked up from germline, CDR1 is MNHEY and CDR2 is SMNVEV (reference sequence).

The genes are TRBV9 and TRBJ2-2; TRBD1 matches at 9 bases. V lost 4 bases and J lost 4; bases outside the gene matches: 8. This CDR3 is 16 amino acids long. Germline CDR1 is SGDLS and CDR2 is YYNGEE. This chain's CDR3 is CASSTHDRGTTGELFF. CDR3 nucleotides: TGTGCCAGCAGCACTCACGACAGGGGGACCACCGGGGAGCTGTTTTTT.

The rearrangement joins TRBV6-2 or TRBV6-3 to TRBJ2-4; a possible D gene is TRBD2 (5 bases). The V gene lost 0 bases and the J gene lost 6 bases, with 15 bases spanning the gap. There are 16 residues in the CDR3. The germline CDR1 and CDR2 sequences are MNHEY and SVGEGT. CDR3 DNA: TGTGCCAGCAGTTACTCCCCTAGCTCCCGGGGAAACATTCAGTACTTC. Translated, it gives CASSYSPSSRGNIQYF.

The sample holds a few counts of this clone. The chain has TRBV28 and TRBJ2-7; 11 bases match TRBD1. Germline V gene lookup returns CDR1 MDHEN and CDR2 SYDVKM. The CDR3 is made up of 15 amino acids. The V and J ends lost 6 bases and 3 bases, in that order; junction bases with no gene match: 7. CDR3 residues: CASRPGTGGNYEQYF. The CDR3 DNA is TGTGCCAGCAGGCCTGGGACAGGGGGTAACTACGAGCAGTACTTC. The whole variable domain, remainder taken from reference TRBV28 and TRBJ2-7, is DVKVTQSSRYLVKRTGEKVFLECVQDMDHENMFWYRQDPGLGLRLIYFSYDVKMKEKGDIPEGYSVSREKKERFSLILESASTNQTSMYLCASRPGTGGNYEQYFGPGTRLTVT.

The chain employs TRBV5-1 and TRBJ1-4; TRBD1 might be the D (6 bases). The V end was cut by 2 bases, the J end by 0 bases, with 11 bases between. Germline lookup yields CDR1 SGHRS and CDR2 YFSETQ. The CDR3 is 16 residues long. In nucleotides, the CDR3 is TGCGCCAGCAGCTTAGGCCGGACAGCAACTAATGAAAAACTGTTTTTT. Amino acid sequence: CASSLGRTATNEKLFF.

V and J are TRBV6-5 and TRBJ1-4, with TRBD1 as a possible D gene (5 bases). CDR1 is MNHEY and CDR2 is SVGAGI in the germline V gene. This CDR3 spans 12 amino acids. V lost 7 bases and J lost 8, with 11 bases in between. CDR3 sequence reads: CASTSRGEKLFF. DNA for the CDR3: TGTGCCAGCACCTCCCGGGGGGAAAAACTGTTTTTT.

To note about this clone: Other nucleotide sequences from this sample produce the same CDR3. V is TRBV9 and J is TRBJ2-5; D possibly corresponds to TRBD2 (6 bases). The germline V gene has CDR1 SGDLS and CDR2 YYNGEE. The CDR3 has 15 amino acids. V shed 0 bases and J shed 2 bases, with 11 bases lying between them. In DNA form, the CDR3 reads TGTGCCAGCAGCGTAGGCGGGACTCGTCAAGAGACCCAGTACTTC. This gives the protein CASSVGGTRQETQYF. Together with reference TRBV9 and TRBJ2-5, the CDR3 gives the full variable domain: DSGVTQTPKHLITATGQRVTLRCSPRSGDLSVYWYQQSLDQGLQFLIQYYNGEERAKGNILERFSAQQFPDLHSELNLSSLELGDSALYFCASSVGGTRQETQYFGPGTRLLVL.